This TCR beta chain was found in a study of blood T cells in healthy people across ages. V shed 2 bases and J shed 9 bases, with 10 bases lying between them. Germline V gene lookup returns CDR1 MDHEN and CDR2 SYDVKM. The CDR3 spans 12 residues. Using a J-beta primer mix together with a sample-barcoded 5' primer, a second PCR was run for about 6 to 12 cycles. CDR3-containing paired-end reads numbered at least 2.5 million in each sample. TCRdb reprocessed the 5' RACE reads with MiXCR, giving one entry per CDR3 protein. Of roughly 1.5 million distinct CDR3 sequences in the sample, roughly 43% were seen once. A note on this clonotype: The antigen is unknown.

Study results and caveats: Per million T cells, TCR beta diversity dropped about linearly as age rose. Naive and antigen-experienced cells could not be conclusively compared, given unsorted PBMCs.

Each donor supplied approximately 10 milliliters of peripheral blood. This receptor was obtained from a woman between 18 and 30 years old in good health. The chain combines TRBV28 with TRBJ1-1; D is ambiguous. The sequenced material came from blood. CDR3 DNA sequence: TGTGCCAGCAGTTTAAGGCAGGAACAAGCTTTCTTT. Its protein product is CASSLRQEQAFF.